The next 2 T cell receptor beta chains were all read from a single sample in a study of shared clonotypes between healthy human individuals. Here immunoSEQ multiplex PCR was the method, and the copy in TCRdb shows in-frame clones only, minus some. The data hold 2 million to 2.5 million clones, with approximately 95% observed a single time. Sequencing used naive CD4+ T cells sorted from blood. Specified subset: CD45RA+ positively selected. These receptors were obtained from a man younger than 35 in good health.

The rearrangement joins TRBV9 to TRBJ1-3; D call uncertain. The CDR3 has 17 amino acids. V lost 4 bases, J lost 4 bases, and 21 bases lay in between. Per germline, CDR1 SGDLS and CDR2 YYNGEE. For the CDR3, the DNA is TGTGCCAGCAGCCCCAGTGGCGAGGGAGTAAGAGGAAACACCATATATTTT. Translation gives CASSPSGEGVRGNTIYF.

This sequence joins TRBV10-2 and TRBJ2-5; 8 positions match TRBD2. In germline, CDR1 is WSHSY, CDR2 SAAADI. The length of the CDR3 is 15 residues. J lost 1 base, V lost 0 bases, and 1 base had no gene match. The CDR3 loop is CASSESGTSQETQYF. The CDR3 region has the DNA TGCGCCAGCAGTGAGTCGGGGACTAGCCAAGAGACCCAGTACTTC.